The 15 T cell receptor beta chains presented below share a single source sample, sequenced in a study of blood T cell repertoires in COVID-19. Some clones are missing from TCRdb's copy, which holds only in-frame ones; the method was immunoSEQ multiplex PCR. The table has about 200,000 clones, 84% seen once; the top ten hold roughly 3.2%. The sequenced sample was PBMCs or T cells enriched from blood (not recorded which). These receptors all stem from a woman in her twenties or thirties who had been exposed to COVID-19.

V usage is TRBV11-2 and J usage is TRBJ2-5; 12 bases are a match to TRBD2. Germline lookup yields CDR1 SGHAT and CDR2 FQNNGV. This CDR3 comprises 17 residues. V lost 3 bases to trimming and J lost 1 base; unmatched junction nucleotides: 6. The CDR3 reads CASSLMRLAGAQETQYF. DNA of the CDR3: TGTGCCAGCAGCTTGATGAGACTAGCGGGGGCCCAAGAGACCCAGTACTTC.

The chain links TRBV7-9 to TRBJ1-1, with D perhaps TRBD1 (6 bases). Germline CDR1 is SEHNR and CDR2 is FQNEAQ (reference sequence). The V and J ends lost 0 bases and 2 bases respectively, with 19 bases between them. This CDR3 region has 18 residues. The CDR3 bases are TGTGCCAGCAGCTTAGCGATTCATGGTTACAGGGAAAACACTGAAGCTTTCTTT. This encodes CASSLAIHGYRENTEAFF. Using reference TRBV7-9 and TRBJ1-1 for the parts outside the CDR3, the full variable domain is DTGVSQNPRHKITKRGQNVTFRCDPISEHNRLYWYRQTLGQGPEFLTYFQNEAQLEKSRLLSDRFSAERPKGSFSTLEIQRTEQGDSAMYLCASSLAIHGYRENTEAFFGQGTRLTVV.

The chain's CDR3 is CASTQWGRSYNSPLHF. The CDR3 DNA follows: TGTGCCAGCACACAATGGGGGCGCTCCTATAATTCACCCCTCCACTTT. The V and J genes are TRBV7-2 and TRBJ1-6; D possibly corresponds to TRBD1 (6 bases). Trimming stripped 7 bases from V and 0 bases from J, with 13 bases between. The CDR3 contains 16 residues. Germline V gene lookup returns CDR1 SGHTA and CDR2 FQGNSA.

The chain employs TRBV27 and TRBJ2-7; 9 bases line up with TRBD2. The CDR3 totals 14 residues. With 6 bases clipped from V and 5 bases from J, the junction kept 8 bases outside the gene matches. From germline, CDR1 is MNHEY and CDR2 SMNVEV (reference sequence). The CDR3 nucleotides are TGTGCCAGCAGCCCCGGGACTAGCATCGACGAGCAGTACTTC. Its protein is CASSPGTSIDEQYF.

V usage is TRBV6-2 or TRBV6-3 and J usage is TRBJ1-3; tentative D call: TRBD1 (5 bases). Deletions cut 3 bases from V and 4 bases from J, with 28 bases between. The CDR3 runs to 20 residues. Germline-derived CDR1 and CDR2 are MNHEY and SVGEGT. The CDR3 spells CASSYTPRTGTWAAGNTIYF. In DNA form, the CDR3 reads TGTGCCAGCAGTTATACCCCTAGGACCGGGACTTGGGCTGCAGGAAACACCATATATTTT.

The chain carries TRBV12-3 or TRBV12-4 and TRBJ2-3, with 10 bases identical to TRBD2. J lost 10 bases, V lost 10 bases, and 5 bases had no gene match. The CDR3 is 11 residues long. CDR3 nucleotides: TGTGCCATCCCTAGCGGGGGAGCGCAGTATTTT. Its translation: CAIPSGGAQYF.

V is TRBV29-1 and J is TRBJ1-4, with 10 nucleotides matching TRBD1. The V gene's germline CDR1 is SQVTM and CDR2 ANQGSEA. This CDR3 is built from 13 residues. Losses at the gene ends were 7 bases for V and 8 bases for J; bases not matched to a gene: 7. In nucleotides, the CDR3 is TGCAGCGGCCGACAGGGGGCGCAAGAAAAACTGTTTTTT. Its protein is CSGRQGAQEKLFF. The full variable domain, in which reference TRBV29-1 and TRBJ1-4 provide the parts outside the CDR3, is SAVISQKPSRDICQRGTSLTIQCQVDSQVTMMFWYRQQPGQSLTLIATANQGSEATYESGFVIDKFPISRPNLTFSTLTVSNMSPEDSSIYLCSGRQGAQEKLFFGSGTQLSVL.

This clone has just one count. The rearrangement uses TRBV11-2 and TRBJ2-7; D not resolved. The CDR3 sequence is 14 residues long. The V end was cut by 1 base, the J end by 0 bases, with 7 bases between. The germline V gene has CDR1 SGHAT and CDR2 FQNNGV. The CDR3 coding sequence is TGTGCCAGCAGCTTAGGTGTCGGCTCCTACGAGCAGTACTTC. This translates into CASSLGVGSYEQYF.

This chain uses TRBV30 with TRBJ2-5; 11 positions agree with TRBD2. The CDR3 loop spans 14 amino acids. Trimming cost V 4 bases and J 6 bases; bases outside gene matches: 7. Germline CDR1 and CDR2: GTSNPN and SVGIG (reference sequence). CDR3 protein: CAWTLAGGLKTQYF. The DNA of the CDR3 is TGTGCCTGGACGTTAGCGGGGGGGCTGAAGACCCAGTACTTC.

V is TRBV5-1 and J is TRBJ1-2; D perhaps matches TRBD1 (5 bases). Per the germline V gene, CDR1 is SGHRS and CDR2 is YFSETQ. This CDR3 has 15 residues. Trimming took off 4 bases at V and 7 bases at J, with 20 bases between the two ends. The CDR3: CASSPLDGAGVGYTF. The CDR3 DNA reads as TGCGCCAGCAGCCCCCTCGACGGGGCGGGAGTTGGCTACACCTTC.

The rearrangement links TRBV6-5 to TRBJ1-2; 10 bases line up with TRBD1. This CDR3 is 13 amino acids long. The ends lost 11 bases at V and 8 bases at J; junction bases unmatched: 11. Germline V gives CDR1 MNHEY, CDR2 SVGAGI. The CDR3: CACTTGGARGYTF. The DNA for the CDR3 is TGTGCCTGCACGACAGGGGGCGCGCGGGGCTACACCTTC.

Details on this clone: A junction end diverges from the germline sequence, so it may reflect a read error. V and J are TRBV7-7 and TRBJ2-3, with 11 bases that match TRBD2. The germline V gene has CDR1 SSHAT and CDR2 FNYEAQ (reference sequence). This CDR3 has 18 amino acids. In nucleotides, the CDR3 is TGTGCTAGCAGCTCTGGGACTAGCGGCGCGTCTGGGGCAGATACGCAGTATTTT. Protein: CASSSGTSGASGADTQYF.

V usage is TRBV10-3 and J usage is TRBJ1-2; possible D gene TRBD1, 6 bases. V was trimmed by 2 bases and J by 2 bases, leaving 12 bases between them. CDR1 is ENHRY and CDR2 is SYGVKD in the germline V gene. CDR3 size: 15 residues. CDR3 nucleotides: TGTGCCATCAGTGAGACCCCTCAGGGGAACTATGGCTACACCTTC. It translates to CAISETPQGNYGYTF.

This clone was picked up one time. This rearrangement joins TRBV7-2 to TRBJ2-7; 11 nucleotides match TRBD2. The germline CDR1 and CDR2 sequences are SGHTA and FQGNSA. The CDR3 length is 16 residues. With 4 bases clipped from V and 4 bases from J, the junction kept 9 bases outside the gene matches. CDR3 nucleotide sequence: TGTGCCAGCAGCTCAATAGCGGGGGGGGTTCGGTACGAGCAGTACTTC. Its protein is CASSSIAGGVRYEQYF.

This clone was seen a handful of times. V and J are TRBV12-3 or TRBV12-4 and TRBJ2-7; D might be TRBD1 (5 bases). The CDR3 consists of 13 residues. Trimming removed 1 base from V and 9 bases from J, with 13 bases in between. Here the CDR3 DNA reads TGTGCCAGCAGTTTAGGACAGTCTACGAGGCAGTACTTC. Translated, it gives CASSLGQSTRQYF.